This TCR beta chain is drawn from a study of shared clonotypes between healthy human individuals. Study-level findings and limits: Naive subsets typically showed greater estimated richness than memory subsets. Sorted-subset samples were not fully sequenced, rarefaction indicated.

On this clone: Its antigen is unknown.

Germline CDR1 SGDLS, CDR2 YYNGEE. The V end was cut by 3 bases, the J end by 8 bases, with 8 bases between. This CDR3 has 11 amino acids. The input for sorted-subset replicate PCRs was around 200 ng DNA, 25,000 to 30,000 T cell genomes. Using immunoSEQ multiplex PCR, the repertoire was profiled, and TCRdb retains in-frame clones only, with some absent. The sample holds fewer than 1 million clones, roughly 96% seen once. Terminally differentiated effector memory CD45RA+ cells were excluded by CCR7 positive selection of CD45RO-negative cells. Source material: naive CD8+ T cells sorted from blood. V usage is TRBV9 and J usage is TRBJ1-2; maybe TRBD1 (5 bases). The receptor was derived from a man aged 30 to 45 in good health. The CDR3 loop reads CASSGGPGYTF. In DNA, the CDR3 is TGTGCCAGCAGCGGGGGACCAGGCTACACCTTC.